One and the same sample provided the 19 T cell receptor beta chains below, sequenced in a study of cytomegalovirus exposure and HLA in healthy donors. Libraries were prepared by immunoSEQ multiplex PCR; TCRdb keeps only in-frame clonotypes and omits some of them. The table shows roughly 310,000 clones, with approximately 86% occurring only once. The sequencing input was PBMCs. The receptors derive from a man aged 25 to 40 in good health and CMV-seronegative.

This clone appeared a few times. V is TRBV2 and J is TRBJ2-7, with TRBD1 as a possible D gene (6 bases). The CDR3 spans 13 residues. Trimming pared 6 bases from V and 4 bases from J, leaving 13 bases between. The germline V gene encodes CDR1 SNHLY and CDR2 FYNNEI. CDR3 DNA: TGTGCCAGCAGCCCAGGGGTGCGATACGAGCAGTACTTC. Translated, it gives CASSPGVRYEQYF.

The chain is built from TRBV9 and TRBJ1-1, with D perhaps matching TRBD1 (5 bases). V shed 4 bases and J shed 3 bases, with 10 bases lying between them. There are 13 residues in the CDR3. In germline, CDR1 is SGDLS, CDR2 YYNGEE. The CDR3 spells CASSPGGDTEAFF. CDR3 nucleotides: TGTGCCAGCAGCCCCGGGGGAGACACTGAAGCTTTCTTT.

The V call is TRBV18, the J call TRBJ1-1, with 7 bases lining up with TRBD1. V lost 4 bases, J lost 1 base, and 12 bases stayed unmatched. The CDR3 runs to 17 residues. Germline V gene data show CDR1 as KGHSH and CDR2 as LQKENI. The CDR3 reads CASSQNYGQVENTEAFF. The CDR3 nucleotides read TGTGCCAGCTCACAGAATTACGGACAGGTAGAGAACACTGAAGCTTTCTTT. The full variable domain, with the rest looked up from reference TRBV18 and TRBJ1-1, is NAGVMQNPRHLVRRRGQEARLRCSPMKGHSHVYWYRQLPEEGLKFMVYLQKENIIDESGMPKERFSAEFPKEGPSILRIQQVVRGDSAAYFCASSQNYGQVENTEAFFGQGTRLTVV.

On this clone itself: In the same sample, other DNA sequences code for this CDR3. The chain has TRBV19 and TRBJ2-7; D is perhaps TRBD1 (6 bases). Germline V gene sequence: CDR1 LNHDA, CDR2 SQIVND (reference sequence). V dropped 6 bases and J dropped 3 bases, with 9 bases sitting between them. There are 12 residues in the CDR3. Here the CDR3 reads CASSLTGYEQYF. CDR3 DNA: TGTGCCAGTAGCCTGACAGGCTACGAGCAGTACTTC.

This clone showed up just once. The chain recombines TRBV15 with TRBJ1-5, with a possible D match to TRBD1 (5 bases). The V gene lost 0 bases and the J gene lost 6 bases, with 12 bases spanning the gap. This CDR3 spans 15 amino acids. From germline, CDR1 is LNHNV and CDR2 YYDKDF (reference sequence). The CDR3 sequence is CATSRDQGRGQPQHF. The CDR3 nucleotides read TGTGCCACCAGCAGAGATCAGGGTCGTGGTCAGCCCCAGCATTTT. Based on the CDR3 plus reference TRBV15 and TRBJ1-5, the full variable domain is DAMVIQNPRYQVTQFGKPVTLSCSQTLNHNVMYWYQQKSSQAPKLLFHYYDKDFNNEADTPDNFQSRRPNTSFCFLDIRSPGLGDTAMYLCATSRDQGRGQPQHFGDGTRLSIL.

This clone was seen ten or more times. V is TRBV11-3 and J is TRBJ2-7, with 10 nucleotides matching TRBD1. V was pared by 10 bases and J by 10 bases, with 7 bases of the junction left unmatched. CDR3 size: 11 residues. CDR1 and CDR2 from the germline V gene are SGHNT and YENEEA. This CDR3 is CATWTGGLQYF. Here the CDR3 DNA reads TGTGCCACCTGGACAGGGGGTTTACAGTACTTC.

V and J are TRBV7-9 and TRBJ2-1; D might be TRBD2 (5 bases). The V gene's germline CDR1 is SEHNR and CDR2 FQNEAQ (reference sequence). CDR3 size: 14 residues. Trimming cost V 1 base and J 4 bases, with 8 bases left between them. The CDR3 DNA follows: TGTGCCAGCAGCTTAGGAGGGTTGTACAATGAGCAGTTCTTC. Protein product: CASSLGGLYNEQFF.

The chain carries TRBV4-3 and TRBJ2-6, with a tentative D call TRBD2 (6 bases). Germline-derived CDR1 and CDR2 are LGHNA and YSLEER. The V and J ends lost 0 bases and 2 bases respectively, with 26 bases between them. The CDR3 covers 22 residues. CDR3 sequence reads: CASSQDRDLRRGRGAGANVLTF. CDR3 nucleotides: TGCGCCAGCAGCCAAGATCGGGACCTTCGGAGGGGACGAGGCGCTGGGGCCAACGTCCTGACTTTC.

In its sample, this clone was seen a few times. The gene calls are TRBV11-2 and TRBJ1-1, with unresolved D. Germline CDR1 is SGHAT and CDR2 is FQNNGV. This CDR3 region has 13 residues. V dropped 5 bases and J dropped 1 base, with 8 bases sitting between them. CDR3 region: CASSHRRNTEAFF. CDR3 coding DNA: TGTGCCAGCAGCCACCGGAGGAACACTGAAGCTTTCTTT.

The chain joins TRBV2 to TRBJ2-7; D remains unclear. Trimming cost V 6 bases and J 0 bases, with 6 bases left between them. The CDR3 covers 12 residues. Germline assignment: CDR1 SNHLY and CDR2 FYNNEI. Written as DNA, the CDR3 is TGTGCCAGCAGCAAGAGCTCCTACGAGCAGTACTTC. As protein: CASSKSSYEQYF.

Concerning this clone itself: The identical CDR3 is also encoded by other nucleotide sequences in the sample. This chain links TRBV9 with TRBJ1-3; the D is unclear. Germline assignment: CDR1 SGDLS and CDR2 YYNGEE. Trimming cost V 0 bases and J 0 bases, with 4 bases left between them. This CDR3 is built from 14 residues. Here the CDR3 DNA reads TGTGCCAGCAGCGTAGCAGTCTCTGGAAACACCATATATTTT. It is translated as CASSVAVSGNTIYF.

This clone was observed a single time. The chain couples TRBV11-2 to TRBJ2-2; unclear D gene. V lost 1 base, J lost 0 bases, and 9 bases lay in between. Germline V gene data show CDR1 as SGHAT and CDR2 as FQNNGV. The CDR3 loop spans 16 amino acids. Here the CDR3 reads CASSLVRSANTGELFF. DNA for the CDR3: TGTGCCAGCAGCTTAGTTCGGTCCGCGAACACCGGGGAGCTGTTTTTT.

The chain recombines TRBV7-8 with TRBJ2-1, with a tentative D call TRBD1 (5 bases). Trimming took off 1 base at V and 1 base at J, with 11 bases between the two ends. Germline V CDR1 and CDR2: SGHVS, FQNEAQ. This CDR3 has 16 residues. The DNA of the CDR3 is TGTGCCAGCAGCTTAGAGCCAGGGCTTTCCTACAATGAGCAGTTCTTC. Amino acid sequence: CASSLEPGLSYNEQFF.

The chain employs TRBV4-3 and TRBJ2-2; 9 bases are a match to TRBD2. The CDR3 spans 16 residues. Germline V gene lookup returns CDR1 LGHNA and CDR2 YSLEER. J lost 7 bases, V lost 0 bases, and 6 bases had no gene match. The CDR3 bases are TGCGCCAGCAGCCAAGATAGCGGGGGCTGGGGCGGGGAGCTGTTTTTT. Translated, it gives CASSQDSGGWGGELFF.

The chain has TRBV5-6 and TRBJ2-1; no firm D call. CDR1 is SGHDT, CDR2 YYEEEE, per germline. V lost 0 bases to trimming and J lost 3 bases, with 4 bases between them. CDR3 size: 13 residues. This chain's CDR3 is CASSLVYYNEQFF. CDR3 bases: TGTGCCAGCAGCTTGGTGTACTACAATGAGCAGTTCTTC.

The table lists this clone with a count of one. The chain recombines TRBV5-6 with TRBJ1-1, with TRBD1 matching 8 bases. The CDR3 totals 12 residues. V was pared by 6 bases and J by 8 bases, with 6 bases of the junction left unmatched. Germline V gives CDR1 SGHDT, CDR2 YYEEEE. CDR3 coding DNA: TGTGCCAGCACCGGACAGGGACCAGAAGCTTTCTTT. This encodes CASTGQGPEAFF. The full variable domain, in which reference TRBV5-6 and TRBJ1-1 provide the parts outside the CDR3, is DAGVTQSPTHLIKTRGQQVTLRCSPKSGHDTVSWYQQALGQGPQFIFQYYEEEERQRGNFPDRFSGHQFPNYSSELNVNALLLGDSALYLCASTGQGPEAFFGQGTRLTVV.

This clone was detected only once. CDR3 coding DNA: TGTGCCAGCAGCTTGGAGGAACAGGGACAAGCTTTCTTT. Translating it yields CASSLEEQGQAFF. The chain joins TRBV5-4 to TRBJ1-1; tentatively, D is TRBD1 (6 bases). The CDR3 is 13 amino acids. The V gene lost 0 bases and the J gene lost 9 bases, with 12 bases spanning the gap. Germline CDR1 SGHNT, CDR2 YYREEE (reference sequence).

V and J are TRBV4-1 and TRBJ2-5, with 8 bases identical to TRBD1. Germline V gene data show CDR1 as MGHRA and CDR2 as YSYEKL. The CDR3 extends over 13 amino acids. The ends lost 4 bases at V and 5 bases at J; junction bases unmatched: 3. The CDR3: CASSLRGLETQYF. CDR3 in DNA: TGCGCCAGCAGCCTCAGGGGGCTCGAGACCCAGTACTTC.

This clone was recorded at least ten times. The rearrangement links TRBV6-4 to TRBJ2-3; D is perhaps TRBD1 (5 bases). V lost 9 bases and J lost 4, with 8 bases in between. The CDR3 spans 11 residues. Looked up from germline, CDR1 is MRHNA and CDR2 is SNTAGT. CDR3 region: CARGAPDTQYF. The CDR3 DNA reads TGTGCCAGAGGGGCTCCAGATACGCAGTATTTT.